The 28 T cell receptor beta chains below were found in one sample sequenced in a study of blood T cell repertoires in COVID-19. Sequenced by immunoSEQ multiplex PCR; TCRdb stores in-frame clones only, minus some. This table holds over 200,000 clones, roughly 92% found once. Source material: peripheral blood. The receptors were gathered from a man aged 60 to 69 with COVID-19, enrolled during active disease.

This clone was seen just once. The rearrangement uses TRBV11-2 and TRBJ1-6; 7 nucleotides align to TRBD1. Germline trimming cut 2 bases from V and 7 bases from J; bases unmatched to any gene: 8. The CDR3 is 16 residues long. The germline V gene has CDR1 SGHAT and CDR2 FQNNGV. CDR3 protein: CASSLSKGQTNSPLHF. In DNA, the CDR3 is TGTGCCAGCAGCTTAAGCAAGGGACAGACGAATTCACCCCTCCACTTT.

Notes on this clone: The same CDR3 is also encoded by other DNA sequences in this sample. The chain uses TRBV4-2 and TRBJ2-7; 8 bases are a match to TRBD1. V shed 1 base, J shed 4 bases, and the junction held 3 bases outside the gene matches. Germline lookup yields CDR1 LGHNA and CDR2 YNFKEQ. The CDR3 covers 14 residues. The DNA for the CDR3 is TGTGCCAGCAGCCAAGGACAGGGGACATACGAGCAGTACTTC. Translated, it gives CASSQGQGTYEQYF.

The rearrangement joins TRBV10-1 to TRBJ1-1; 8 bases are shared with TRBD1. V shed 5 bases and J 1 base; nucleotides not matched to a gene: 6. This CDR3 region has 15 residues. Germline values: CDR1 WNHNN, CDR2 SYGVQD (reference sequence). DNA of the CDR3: TGCGCCAGCAGTAAGGGACAGGCTACGAACACTGAAGCTTTCTTT. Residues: CASSKGQATNTEAFF.

The DNA of the CDR3 is TGTGCCAGCAGTGAAATAGGGGGCGCGGGCGGCTACACCTTC. Protein sequence: CASSEIGGAGGYTF. The genes are TRBV6-1 and TRBJ1-2; 7 bases fit TRBD1. The CDR3 is 14 amino acids. Germline loops: CDR1 MNHNS, CDR2 SASEGT. J lost 8 bases, V lost 2 bases, and 8 bases had no gene match.

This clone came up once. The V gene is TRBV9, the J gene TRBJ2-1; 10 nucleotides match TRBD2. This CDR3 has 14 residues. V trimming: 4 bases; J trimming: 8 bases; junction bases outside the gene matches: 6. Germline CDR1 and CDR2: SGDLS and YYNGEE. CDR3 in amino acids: CASSLGLAGDEQFF. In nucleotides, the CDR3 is TGTGCCAGCAGCCTCGGGCTAGCGGGGGATGAGCAGTTCTTC. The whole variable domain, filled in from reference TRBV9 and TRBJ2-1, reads DSGVTQTPKHLITATGQRVTLRCSPRSGDLSVYWYQQSLDQGLQFLIQYYNGEERAKGNILERFSAQQFPDLHSELNLSSLELGDSALYFCASSLGLAGDEQFFGPGTRLTVL.

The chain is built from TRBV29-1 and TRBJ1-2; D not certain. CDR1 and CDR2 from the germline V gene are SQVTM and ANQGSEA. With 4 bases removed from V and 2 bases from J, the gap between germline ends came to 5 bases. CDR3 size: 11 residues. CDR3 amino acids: CSVAHNYGYTF. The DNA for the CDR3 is TGCAGCGTTGCACACAACTATGGCTACACCTTC. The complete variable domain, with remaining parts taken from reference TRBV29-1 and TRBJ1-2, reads SAVISQKPSRDICQRGTSLTIQCQVDSQVTMMFWYRQQPGQSLTLIATANQGSEATYESGFVIDKFPISRPNLTFSTLTVSNMSPEDSSIYLCSVAHNYGYTFGSGTRLTVV.

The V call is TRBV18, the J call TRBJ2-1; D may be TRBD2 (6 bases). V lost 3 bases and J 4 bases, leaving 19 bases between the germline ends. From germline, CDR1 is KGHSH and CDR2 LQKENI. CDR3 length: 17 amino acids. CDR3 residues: CASSPSGTPGGYNEQFF. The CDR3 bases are TGTGCCAGCTCACCCTCCGGGACTCCAGGAGGTTACAATGAGCAGTTCTTC.

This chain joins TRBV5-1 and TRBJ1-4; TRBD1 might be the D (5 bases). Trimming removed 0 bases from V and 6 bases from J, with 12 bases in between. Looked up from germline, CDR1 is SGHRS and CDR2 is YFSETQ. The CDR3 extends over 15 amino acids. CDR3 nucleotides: TGCGCCAGCAGCTTGGCCGGGCCAGGGTATGAAAAACTGTTTTTT. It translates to CASSLAGPGYEKLFF.

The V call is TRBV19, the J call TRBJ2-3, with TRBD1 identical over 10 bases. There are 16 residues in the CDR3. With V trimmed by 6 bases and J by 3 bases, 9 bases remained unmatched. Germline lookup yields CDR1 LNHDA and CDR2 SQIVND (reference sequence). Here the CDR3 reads CASSRRDRGGTDTQYF. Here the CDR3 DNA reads TGTGCCAGTAGCCGCCGGGACAGGGGAGGGACAGATACGCAGTATTTT. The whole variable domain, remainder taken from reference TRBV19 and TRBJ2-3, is DGGITQSPKYLFRKEGQNVTLSCEQNLNHDAMYWYRQDPGQGLRLIYYSQIVNDFQKGDIAEGYSVSREKKESFPLTVTSAQKNPTAFYLCASSRRDRGGTDTQYFGPGTRLTVL.

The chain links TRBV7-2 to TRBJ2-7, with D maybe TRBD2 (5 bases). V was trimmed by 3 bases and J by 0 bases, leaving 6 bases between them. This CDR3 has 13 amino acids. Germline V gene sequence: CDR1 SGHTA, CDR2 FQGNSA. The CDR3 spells CASSFTSSYEQYF. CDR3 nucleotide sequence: TGTGCCAGCAGCTTTACTAGCTCCTACGAGCAGTACTTC. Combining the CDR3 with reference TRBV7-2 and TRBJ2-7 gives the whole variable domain GAGVSQSPSNKVTEKGKDVELRCDPISGHTALYWYRQSLGQGLEFLIYFQGNSAPDKSGLPSDRFSAERTGGSVSTLTIQRTQQEDSAVYLCASSFTSSYEQYFGPGTRLTVT.

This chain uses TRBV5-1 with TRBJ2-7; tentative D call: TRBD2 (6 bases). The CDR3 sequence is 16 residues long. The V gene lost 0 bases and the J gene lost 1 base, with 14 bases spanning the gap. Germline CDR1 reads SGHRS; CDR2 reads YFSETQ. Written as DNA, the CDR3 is TGCGCCAGCAGCTTGGTCCTGGCGGGAAAGTCCTACGAGCAGTACTTC. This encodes CASSLVLAGKSYEQYF. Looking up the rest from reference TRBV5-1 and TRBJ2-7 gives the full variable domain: KAGVTQTPRYLIKTRGQQVTLSCSPISGHRSVSWYQQTPGQGLQFLFEYFSETQRNKGNFPGRFSGRQFSNSRSEMNVSTLELGDSALYLCASSLVLAGKSYEQYFGPGTRLTVT.

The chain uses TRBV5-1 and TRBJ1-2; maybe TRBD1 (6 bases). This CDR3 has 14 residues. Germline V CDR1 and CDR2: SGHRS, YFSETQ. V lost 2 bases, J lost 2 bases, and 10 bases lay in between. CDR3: CASSFLTGNYGYTF. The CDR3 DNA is TGCGCCAGCAGCTTTCTGACAGGCAACTATGGCTACACCTTC.

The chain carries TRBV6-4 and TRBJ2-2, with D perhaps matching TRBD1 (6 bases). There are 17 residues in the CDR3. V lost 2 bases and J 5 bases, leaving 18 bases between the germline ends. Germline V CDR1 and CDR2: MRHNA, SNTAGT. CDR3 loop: CASSDDYGRGKTGELFF. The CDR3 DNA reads TGTGCCAGCAGTGACGACTATGGAAGGGGGAAAACCGGGGAGCTGTTTTTT.

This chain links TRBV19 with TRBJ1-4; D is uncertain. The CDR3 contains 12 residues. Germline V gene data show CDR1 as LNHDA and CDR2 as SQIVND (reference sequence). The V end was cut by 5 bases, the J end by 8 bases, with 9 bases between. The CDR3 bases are TGTGCCAGTAGTGAGTCATCGGAAAAACTGTTTTTT. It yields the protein CASSESSEKLFF.

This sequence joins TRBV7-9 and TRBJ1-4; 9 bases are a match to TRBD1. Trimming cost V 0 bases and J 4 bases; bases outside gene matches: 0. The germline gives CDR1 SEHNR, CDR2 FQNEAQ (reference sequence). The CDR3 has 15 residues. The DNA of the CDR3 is TGTGCCAGCAGCTTAGCGACAGGGGGTAATGAAAAACTGTTTTTT. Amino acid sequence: CASSLATGGNEKLFF.

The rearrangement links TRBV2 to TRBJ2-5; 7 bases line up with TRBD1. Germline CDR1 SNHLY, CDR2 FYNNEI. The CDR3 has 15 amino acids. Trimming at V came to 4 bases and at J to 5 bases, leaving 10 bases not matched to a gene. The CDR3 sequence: CASSGQGSGGETQYF. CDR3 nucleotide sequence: TGTGCCAGCAGTGGTCAGGGATCAGGGGGTGAGACCCAGTACTTC.

The CDR3 bases are TGTGCCAGCAGCGTGGACACTAGCGGGGTCGATGAGCAGTTCTTC. This codes for CASSVDTSGVDEQFF. The rearrangement joins TRBV9 to TRBJ2-1, with 10 nucleotides matching TRBD2. The germline gives CDR1 SGDLS, CDR2 YYNGEE. J lost 8 bases, V lost 2 bases, and 7 bases had no gene match. CDR3 length: 15 residues.

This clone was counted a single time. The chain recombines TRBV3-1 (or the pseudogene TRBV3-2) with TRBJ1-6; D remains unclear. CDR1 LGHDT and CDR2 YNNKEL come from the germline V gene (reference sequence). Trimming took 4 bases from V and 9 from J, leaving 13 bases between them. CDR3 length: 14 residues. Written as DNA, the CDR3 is TGTGCCAGCAGCCCCGGGCTGGGAGGTTCACCCCTCCACTTT. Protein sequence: CASSPGLGGSPLHF.

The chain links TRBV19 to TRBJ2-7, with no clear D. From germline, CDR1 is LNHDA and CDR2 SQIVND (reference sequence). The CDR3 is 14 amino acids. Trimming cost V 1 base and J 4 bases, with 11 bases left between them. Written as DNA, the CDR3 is TGTGCCAGTAGTATAGGAGGCAGAGAGTACGAGCAGTACTTC. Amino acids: CASSIGGREYEQYF.

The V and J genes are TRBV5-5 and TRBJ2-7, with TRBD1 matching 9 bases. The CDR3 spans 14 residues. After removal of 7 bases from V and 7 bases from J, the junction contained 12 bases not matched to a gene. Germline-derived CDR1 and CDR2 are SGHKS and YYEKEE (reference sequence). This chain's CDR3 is CASVFSQGAGEQYF. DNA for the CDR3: TGTGCCAGCGTCTTCTCACAGGGGGCAGGGGAGCAGTACTTC.

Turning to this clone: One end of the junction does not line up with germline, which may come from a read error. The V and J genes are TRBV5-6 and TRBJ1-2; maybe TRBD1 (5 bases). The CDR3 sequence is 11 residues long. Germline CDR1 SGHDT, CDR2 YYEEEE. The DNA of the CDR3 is TGTGCCAGCAGCTGGGACTACGGCTACACCTTC. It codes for CASSWDYGYTF. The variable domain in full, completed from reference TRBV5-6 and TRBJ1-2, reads DAGVTQSPTHLIKTRGQQVTLRCSPKSGHDTVSWYQQALGQGPQFIFQYYEEEERQRGNFPDRFSGHQFPNYSSELNVNALLLGDSALYLCASSWDYGYTFGSGTRLTVV.

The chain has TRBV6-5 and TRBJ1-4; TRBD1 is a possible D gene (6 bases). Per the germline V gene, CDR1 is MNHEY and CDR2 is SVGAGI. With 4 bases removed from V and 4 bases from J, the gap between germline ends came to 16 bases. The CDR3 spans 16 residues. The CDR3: CASSLRTEGNNEKLFF. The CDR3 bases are TGTGCCAGCAGTTTAAGGACAGAGGGAAATAATGAAAAACTGTTTTTT.

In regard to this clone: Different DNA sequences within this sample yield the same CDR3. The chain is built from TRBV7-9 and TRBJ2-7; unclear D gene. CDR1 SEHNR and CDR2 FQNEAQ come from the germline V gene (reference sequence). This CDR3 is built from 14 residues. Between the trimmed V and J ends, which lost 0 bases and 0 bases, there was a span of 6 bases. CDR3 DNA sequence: TGTGCCAGCAGCTTAGCGGCTTCCTCCTACGAGCAGTACTTC. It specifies CASSLAASSYEQYF. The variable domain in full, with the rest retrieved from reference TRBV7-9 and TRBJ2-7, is DTGVSQNPRHKITKRGQNVTFRCDPISEHNRLYWYRQTLGQGPEFLTYFQNEAQLEKSRLLSDRFSAERPKGSFSTLEIQRTEQGDSAMYLCASSLAASSYEQYFGPGTRLTVT.

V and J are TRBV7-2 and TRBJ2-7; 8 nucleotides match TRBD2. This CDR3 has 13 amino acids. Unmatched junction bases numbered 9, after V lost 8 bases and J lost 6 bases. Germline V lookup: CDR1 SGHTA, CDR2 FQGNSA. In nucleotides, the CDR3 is TGTGCCAGCGGGGGGCTAGCGGGCTCCGAGCAGTACTTC. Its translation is CASGGLAGSEQYF.

CDR3 sequence (DNA): TGTGCCAGCAGTTATCAGGGACAGGGGGGCACCTACGAGCAGTACTTC. Amino acid sequence: CASSYQGQGGTYEQYF. V and J are TRBV6-6 and TRBJ2-7, with TRBD1 matching 11 bases. Trimming cost V 3 bases and J 2 bases; bases outside gene matches: 6. CDR3 length: 16 amino acids. CDR1 is MNHNY and CDR2 is SVGAGI in the germline V gene (reference sequence).

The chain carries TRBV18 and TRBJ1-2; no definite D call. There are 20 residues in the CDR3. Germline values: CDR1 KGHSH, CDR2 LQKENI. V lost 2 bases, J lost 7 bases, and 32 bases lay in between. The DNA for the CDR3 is TGTGCCAGCTCACCAAACAGTTTAGGACCATCTATAGGCAATGGAGGTGGCTACACCTTC. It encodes CASSPNSLGPSIGNGGGYTF. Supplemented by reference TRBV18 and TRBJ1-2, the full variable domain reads NAGVMQNPRHLVRRRGQEARLRCSPMKGHSHVYWYRQLPEEGLKFMVYLQKENIIDESGMPKERFSAEFPKEGPSILRIQQVVRGDSAAYFCASSPNSLGPSIGNGGGYTFGSGTRLTVV.

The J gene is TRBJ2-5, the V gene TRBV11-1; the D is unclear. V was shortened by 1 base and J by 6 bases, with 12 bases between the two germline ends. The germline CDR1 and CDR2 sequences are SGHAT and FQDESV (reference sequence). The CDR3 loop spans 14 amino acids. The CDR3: CASSLGEVSQTQYF. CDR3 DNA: TGTGCCAGCAGCTTAGGAGAGGTCAGCCAGACCCAGTACTTC. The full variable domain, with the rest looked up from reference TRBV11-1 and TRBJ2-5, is EAEVAQSPRYKITEKSQAVAFWCDPISGHATLYWYRQILGQGPELLVQFQDESVVDDSQLPKDRFSAERLKGVDSTLKIQPAELGDSAMYLCASSLGEVSQTQYFGPGTRLLVL.

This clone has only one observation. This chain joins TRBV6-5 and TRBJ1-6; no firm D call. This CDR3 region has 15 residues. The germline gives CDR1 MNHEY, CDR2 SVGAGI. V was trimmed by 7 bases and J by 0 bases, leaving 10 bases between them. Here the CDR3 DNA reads TGTGCCAGCATGAGGGATGCCTCCTATAATTCACCCCTCCACTTT. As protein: CASMRDASYNSPLHF.